This is a list of T cell receptor beta chains from one sample in a study of Graves' ophthalmopathy and Graves' hyperthyroidism. TCRdb independently ran MiXCR on the multiplex PCR reads; one entry per CDR3 protein. This sample has about 620,000 distinct CDR3 sequences, with over 20% found just once. Sequenced sample: peripheral blood. Receptors originate from a woman between 18 and 29 years old with stable Graves' hyperthyroidism. Some clones in this sample may be carry-over from other donors' samples. Both conserved end residues are part of each CDR3. Each record gives: CDR3 length, D gene, V gene, J gene, clone size, CDR3 protein, CDR3 DNA. The D gene is left open where the match is weak. Clone size appears in some rows only: once, few, many, or a class for an expanded clone.

18	TRBD1	TRBV4-1	TRBJ2-2	NA	CASSQEPGGGTNTGELFF	TGCGCCAGCAGCCAAGAACCAGGGGGTGGGACGAACACCGGGGAGCTGTTTTTT
13	NA	TRBV6-2/TRBV6-3	TRBJ2-3	many	CASHARRTDTQYF	TGTGCCAGCCACGCGCGGCGCACAGATACGCAGTATTTT
13	TRBD1	TRBV27	TRBJ1-2	many	CASTRQGGDGYTF	TGTGCCAGCACCCGACAGGGGGGAGATGGCTACACCTTC
14	NA	TRBV28	TRBJ2-7	many	CASREGQGGDEQYF	TGTGCCAGCAGAGAGGGGCAGGGAGGCGACGAGCAGTACTTC
12	NA	TRBV30	TRBJ1-1	NA	CAWRQGITEAFF	TGTGCCTGGAGACAGGGAATAACCGAAGCTTTCTTT
13	NA	TRBV2	TRBJ2-3	NA	CASSGGVADTQYF	TGTGCCAGCAGTGGAGGAGTAGCGGATACGCAGTATTTT
16	TRBD1	TRBV5-1	TRBJ1-1	NA	CASSSPTGQGDTEAFF	TGCGCCAGCAGCTCCCCGACTGGACAGGGGGACACTGAAGCTTTCTTT
15	NA	TRBV5-1	TRBJ1-5	many	CASSLARGHNQPQHF	TGCGCCAGCAGCTTGGCTCGGGGGCACAATCAGCCTCAGCATTTT
16	NA	TRBV12-3/TRBV12-4	TRBJ2-2	many	CASSLPLASNTGELFF	TGTGCCAGCAGCCTTCCGTTGGCGTCGAACACCGGGGAGCTGTTTTTT
15	TRBD2	TRBV11-1	TRBJ2-5	NA	CASSSGGTTQETQYF	TGTGCCAGCAGCTCCGGAGGGACTACCCAAGAGACCCAGTACTTC
14	NA	TRBV6-1	TRBJ1-2	NA	CASSPGDPVYGYTF	TGTGCCAGCAGTCCGGGGGACCCAGTATATGGCTACACCTTC
13	NA	TRBV30	TRBJ1-3	many	CAWSGISGNTIYF	TGTGCCTGGAGTGGAATCTCTGGAAACACCATATATTTT
13	TRBD1	TRBV12-3/TRBV12-4	TRBJ1-1	NA	CASRVQGALGAFF	TGTGCCAGCAGGGTACAGGGGGCGCTCGGGGCTTTCTTT
15	NA	TRBV7-9	TRBJ2-2	many	CASSITETNTGELFF	TGTGCCAGCAGCATTACAGAGACGAACACCGGGGAGCTGTTTTTT
14	NA	TRBV19	TRBJ1-1	many	CASSIQRGKTEAFF	TGTGCCAGTAGTATTCAAAGGGGCAAGACTGAAGCTTTCTTT
14	NA	TRBV30	TRBJ1-2	few	CACTGSRHYYGYTF	TGTGCCTGCACAGGCAGCAGACACTACTATGGCTACACCTTC
14	TRBD1	TRBV2	TRBJ2-7	many	CAIDTRDRGHEQYF	TGTGCCATCGACACCCGGGACAGGGGCCACGAGCAGTACTTC
13	NA	TRBV5-1	TRBJ2-2	many	CASSLPERGELFF	TGCGCCAGCAGCTTGCCAGAGCGCGGGGAGCTGTTTTTT
16	TRBD2	TRBV11-2	TRBJ2-4	few	CASTRTSGAKEYIQYF	TGTGCCAGCACCAGGACTAGCGGGGCGAAGGAATACATTCAGTACTTC
13	NA	TRBV2	TRBJ2-7	NA	CASATGTFYEQYF	TGTGCCAGTGCGACAGGGACTTTCTACGAGCAGTACTTC
14	NA	TRBV6-1	TRBJ1-2	many	CASSEAGSTVGYTF	TGTGCCAGCAGTGAAGCGGGGAGCACCGTTGGCTACACCTTC
16	TRBD1	TRBV6-1	TRBJ1-6	NA	CASSEEGAGGNSPLHF	TGTGCCAGCAGTGAAGAAGGGGCAGGGGGTAATTCACCCCTCCACTTT
14	NA	TRBV18	TRBJ2-6	many	CATLRGGGANVLTF	TGTGCCACCTTGAGAGGCGGTGGGGCCAACGTCCTGACTTTC
16	TRBD1	TRBV12-3/TRBV12-4	TRBJ2-2	few	CASSNTGTALPGELFF	TGTGCCAGCAGTAATACCGGGACAGCCCTCCCCGGGGAGCTGTTTTTT
13	NA	TRBV6-2/TRBV6-3	TRBJ2-7	NA	CASSYQLFHGQYF	TGTGCCAGCAGTTACCAACTTTTCCACGGGCAGTACTTC
13	TRBD1	TRBV6-1	TRBJ1-1	few	CASTLDRAVKAFF	TGTGCCAGCACCCTGGACAGGGCTGTAAAAGCTTTCTTT
12	NA	TRBV29-1	TRBJ1-3	NA	CSVVSAGNTIYF	TGCAGCGTCGTCTCAGCTGGAAACACCATATATTTT
15	NA	TRBV6-5	TRBJ2-2	few	CASSYGGSGTGELFF	TGTGCCAGCAGTTACGGGGGAAGTGGCACCGGGGAGCTGTTTTTT
15	TRBD1	TRBV12-3/TRBV12-4	TRBJ1-1	many	CASSFHRDRGTEAFF	TGTGCCAGCAGTTTCCACCGGGACAGGGGAACTGAAGCTTTCTTT
15	NA	TRBV12-3/TRBV12-4	TRBJ2-5	many	CASSLVGASAETQYF	TGTGCCAGCAGTTTAGTGGGGGCGTCGGCAGAGACCCAGTACTTC
13	NA	TRBV6-2/TRBV6-3	TRBJ1-1	NA	CASTRTPVAEAFF	TGTGCCAGCACCAGGACCCCAGTTGCTGAAGCTTTCTTT
15	NA	TRBV6-5	TRBJ2-7	many	CASSYTQPGPYEQYF	TGTGCCAGCAGTTACACCCAGCCTGGGCCGTACGAGCAGTACTTC
17	TRBD2	TRBV20-1	TRBJ2-5	many	CSARERGLRGGHETQYF	TGCAGTGCTAGAGAAAGGGGGTTGCGGGGGGGCCACGAGACCCAGTACTTC
12	NA	TRBV7-9	TRBJ1-2	many	CASSFLEYGYTF	TGTGCCAGCAGCTTTCTCGAGTATGGCTACACCTTC
14	NA	TRBV12-3/TRBV12-4	TRBJ2-7	NA	CASSLMGQSGEQYF	TGTGCCAGCAGTTTAATGGGGCAATCGGGCGAGCAGTACTTC
13	NA	TRBV11-1	TRBJ1-1	NA	CASSLSVDTESFF	TGTGCCAGCAGCTTATCTGTGGACACTGAATCTTTCTTT
14	TRBD1	TRBV7-2	TRBJ1-2	many	CASSTRQGGDGYTF	TGTGCCAGCAGCACGCGACAGGGGGGGGATGGCTACACCTTC
13	TRBD1	TRBV29-1	TRBJ1-5	NA	CSVSTGTNQPQHF	TGCAGCGTCTCGACAGGGACTAATCAGCCCCAGCATTTT
15	NA	TRBV7-9	TRBJ1-1	few	CASNTLEGVNTEAFF	TGTGCCAGCAACACCTTGGAAGGGGTTAACACTGAAGCTTTCTTT
14	NA	TRBV29-1	TRBJ2-7	many	CSVSGTSSQREQYF	TGCAGCGTCTCCGGGACTTCGTCTCAGAGGGAGCAGTACTTC
16	TRBD2	TRBV6-2/TRBV6-3	TRBJ2-7	NA	CASSYRAGRQLREQYF	TGTGCCAGCAGTTATAGAGCGGGGCGACAGTTGCGCGAGCAGTACTTC
17	NA	TRBV6-5	TRBJ1-1	many	CASSYLTSWDINTEAFF	TGTGCCAGCAGTTACCTGACATCCTGGGACATAAACACTGAAGCTTTCTTT